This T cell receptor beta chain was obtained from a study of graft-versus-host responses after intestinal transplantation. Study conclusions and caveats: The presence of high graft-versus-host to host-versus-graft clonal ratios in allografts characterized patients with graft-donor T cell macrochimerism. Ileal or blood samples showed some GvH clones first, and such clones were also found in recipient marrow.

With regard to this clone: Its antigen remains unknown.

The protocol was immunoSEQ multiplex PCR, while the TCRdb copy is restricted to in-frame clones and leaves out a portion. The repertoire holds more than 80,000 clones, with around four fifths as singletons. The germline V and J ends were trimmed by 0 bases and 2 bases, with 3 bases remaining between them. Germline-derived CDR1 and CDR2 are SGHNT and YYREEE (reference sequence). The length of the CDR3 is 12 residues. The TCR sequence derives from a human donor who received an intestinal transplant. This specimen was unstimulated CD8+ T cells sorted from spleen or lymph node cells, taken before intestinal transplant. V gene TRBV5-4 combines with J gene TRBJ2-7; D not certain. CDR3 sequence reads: CASSLGAYEQYF. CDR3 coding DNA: TGTGCCAGCAGCTTGGGGGCCTACGAGCAGTACTTC.